The 9 T cell receptor beta chains below all came from one sample that was sequenced in a study of blood T cells in healthy people across ages. It was with a sample-barcoded 5' primer and a J-beta primer mix that a second PCR of roughly 7 to 12 cycles was run. One entry per CDR3 protein, called by TCRdb with MiXCR from the 5' RACE reads. The data show more than 700,000 distinct CDR3 sequences, 53% seen once. Source material: blood. The source is an older man in good health.

The chain couples TRBV2 to TRBJ2-6, with 7 bases fitting TRBD1. This CDR3 spans 18 amino acids. CDR1 and CDR2 from the germline V gene are SNHLY and FYNNEI. J lost 2 bases, V lost 3 bases, and 10 bases had no gene match. CDR3 nucleotide sequence: TGTGCCAGCAGTGACTCACAGGGGCTCATTACTGGGGCCAACGTCCTGACTTTC. It encodes CASSDSQGLITGANVLTF.

The chain recombines TRBV28 with TRBJ2-7; TRBD1 matches at 8 bases. Trimming took 3 bases from V and 1 from J; bases not matched to a gene: 8. This CDR3 is built from 16 residues. CDR1 is MDHEN, CDR2 SYDVKM, per germline. The CDR3 is CASSLPHRTGSYEQYF. The CDR3 coding sequence is TGTGCCAGCAGTTTGCCCCATCGGACAGGGTCCTACGAGCAGTACTTC.

This clonotype was seen ten or more times. V and J are TRBV13 and TRBJ2-2, with D perhaps being TRBD1 or TRBD2 (5 bases each). Per the germline V gene, CDR1 is PRHDT and CDR2 is FYEKMQ (reference sequence). The CDR3 runs to 11 residues. V was trimmed by 5 bases and J by 16 bases, leaving 14 bases between them. CDR3 in amino acids: CASSNRGPRFF. CDR3 DNA: TGTGCCAGCAGCAACCGGGGCCCCAGGTTTTTT.

This clonotype appeared once. The chain couples TRBV9 to TRBJ1-6; no clear D gene. Per the germline V gene, CDR1 is SGDLS and CDR2 is YYNGEE. V was cut by 3 bases and J by 0 bases, with 4 bases left in between. This CDR3 spans 14 amino acids. CDR3 sequence: CASSDGSYNSPLHF. The CDR3 DNA reads as TGTGCCAGCAGCGACGGCTCCTATAATTCACCCCTCCACTTT.

This rearrangement joins TRBV20-1 to TRBJ1-1; D is perhaps TRBD1 (5 bases). Trimming removed 0 bases at V and 4 bases at J, with 15 bases between. Looked up from germline, CDR1 is DFQATT and CDR2 is SNEGSKA (reference sequence). This CDR3 has 15 amino acids. The CDR3 sequence: CSARDPWQGGTEAFF. In DNA, the CDR3 is TGCAGTGCTAGAGATCCCTGGCAGGGAGGCACTGAAGCTTTCTTT.

The chain employs TRBV6-5 and TRBJ1-5; 7 bases are shared with TRBD1. Germline CDR1 MNHEY, CDR2 SVGAGI. The CDR3 has 15 amino acids. V lost 6 bases to trimming and J lost 2 bases; unmatched junction nucleotides: 7. The CDR3 DNA follows: TGTGCCAGCAGGAGGGGACAGAACGGCAATCAGCCCCAGCATTTT. Amino acid sequence: CASRRGQNGNQPQHF.

The rearrangement links TRBV10-3 to TRBJ2-4, with D perhaps matching TRBD2 (6 bases). The DNA matches TRBJ2-7 better at its end, which makes the J call doubtful. Per germline, CDR1 ENHRY and CDR2 SYGVKD. The CDR3 spans 15 residues. The CDR3 protein is CATDAGEGGLDEQYF. The CDR3, as DNA: TGTGCCACCGATGCGGGCGAGGGAGGACTTGACGAGCAGTACTTC.

The chain is built from TRBV9 and TRBJ2-4; 8 positions agree with TRBD1. Germline CDR1 SGDLS, CDR2 YYNGEE. The J segment lost 3 bases and the V segment lost 3 bases, leaving 2 bases of the junction unmatched. CDR3 length: 14 residues. The CDR3 DNA follows: TGTGCCAGCAGCGCAACAGGGGGCAAAAACATTCAGTACTTC. Translation gives CASSATGGKNIQYF.

The chain is built from TRBV24-1 and TRBJ2-3, with 8 bases lining up with TRBD2. Trimming took 5 bases from V and 8 from J; bases not matched to a gene: 8. CDR3 length: 14 amino acids. Germline CDR1 is KGHDR and CDR2 is SFDVKD. For the CDR3, the DNA is TGTGCCACCAGTGTGGGGGGCACTAGCGGTACGCAGTATTTT. Its translation: CATSVGGTSGTQYF.